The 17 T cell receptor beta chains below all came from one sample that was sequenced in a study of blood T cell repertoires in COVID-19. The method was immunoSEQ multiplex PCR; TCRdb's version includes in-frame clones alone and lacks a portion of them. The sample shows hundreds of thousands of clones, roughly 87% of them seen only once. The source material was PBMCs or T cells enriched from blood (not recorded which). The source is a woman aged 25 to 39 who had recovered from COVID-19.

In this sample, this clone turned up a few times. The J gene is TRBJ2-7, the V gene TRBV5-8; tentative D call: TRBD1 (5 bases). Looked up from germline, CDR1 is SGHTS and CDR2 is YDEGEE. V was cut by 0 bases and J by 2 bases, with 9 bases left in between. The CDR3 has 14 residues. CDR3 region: CASSLVTVTYEQYF. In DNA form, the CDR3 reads TGTGCCAGCAGCTTGGTGACAGTGACCTACGAGCAGTACTTC.

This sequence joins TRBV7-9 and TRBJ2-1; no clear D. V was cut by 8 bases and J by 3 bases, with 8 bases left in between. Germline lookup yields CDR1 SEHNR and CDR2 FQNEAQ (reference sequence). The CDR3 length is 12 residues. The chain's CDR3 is CASGQNYNEQFF. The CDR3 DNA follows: TGTGCCAGCGGGCAGAACTACAATGAGCAGTTCTTC.

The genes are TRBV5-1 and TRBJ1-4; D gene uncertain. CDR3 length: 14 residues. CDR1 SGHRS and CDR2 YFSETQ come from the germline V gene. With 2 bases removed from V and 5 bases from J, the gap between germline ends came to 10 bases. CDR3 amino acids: CASSLDGRNEKLFF. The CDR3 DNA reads TGCGCCAGCAGCTTAGACGGGAGGAATGAAAAACTGTTTTTT.

The CDR3 nucleotides read TGCGCCAGCAGCCGTTGGACTAGAGCAGATACGCAGTATTTT. The encoded protein is CASSRWTRADTQYF. The chain recombines TRBV5-1 with TRBJ2-3; 7 bases are shared with TRBD2. The CDR3 is 14 amino acids. The V segment lost 4 bases and the J segment 4 bases; nucleotides outside the gene matches: 6. Germline-derived CDR1 and CDR2 are SGHRS and YFSETQ.

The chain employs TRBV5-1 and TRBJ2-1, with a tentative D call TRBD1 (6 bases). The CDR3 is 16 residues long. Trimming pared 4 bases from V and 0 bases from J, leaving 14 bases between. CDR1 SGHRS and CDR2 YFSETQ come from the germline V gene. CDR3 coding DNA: TGCGCCAGCAGCCCGTACAGGGCTAGCTCCTACAATGAGCAGTTCTTC. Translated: CASSPYRASSYNEQFF.

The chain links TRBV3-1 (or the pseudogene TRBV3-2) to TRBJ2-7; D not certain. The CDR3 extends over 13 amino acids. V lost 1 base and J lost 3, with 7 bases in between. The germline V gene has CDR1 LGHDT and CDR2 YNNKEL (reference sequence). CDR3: CASSQGRNYEQYF. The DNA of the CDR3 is TGTGCCAGCAGCCAAGGCAGGAACTACGAGCAGTACTTC.

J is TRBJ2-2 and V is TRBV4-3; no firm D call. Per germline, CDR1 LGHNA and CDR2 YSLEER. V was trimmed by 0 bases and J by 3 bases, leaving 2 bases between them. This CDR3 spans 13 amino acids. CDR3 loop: CASSQDYTGELFF. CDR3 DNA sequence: TGCGCCAGCAGCCAAGACTACACCGGGGAGCTGTTTTTT.

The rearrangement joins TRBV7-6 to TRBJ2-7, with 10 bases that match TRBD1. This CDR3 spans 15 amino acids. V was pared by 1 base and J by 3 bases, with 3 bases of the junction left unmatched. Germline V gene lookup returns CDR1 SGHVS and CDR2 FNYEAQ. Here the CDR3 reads CASSLGGTGDYEQYF. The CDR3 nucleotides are TGTGCCAGCAGCTTAGGGGGGACAGGGGACTACGAGCAGTACTTC.

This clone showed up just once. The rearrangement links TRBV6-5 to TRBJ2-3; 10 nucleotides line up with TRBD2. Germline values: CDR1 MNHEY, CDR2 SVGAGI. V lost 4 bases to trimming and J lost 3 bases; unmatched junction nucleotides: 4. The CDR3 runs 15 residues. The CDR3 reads CASSLTAGGTDTQYF. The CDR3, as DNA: TGTGCCAGCAGTTTAACAGCGGGGGGGACAGATACGCAGTATTTT.

CDR3 region: CASADRVNQPQHF. The CDR3 region has the DNA TGTGCCAGCGCGGACAGAGTCAATCAGCCCCAGCATTTT. J is TRBJ1-5 and V is TRBV27; D possibly corresponds to TRBD1 (6 bases). The CDR3 covers 13 residues. Germline CDR1 is MNHEY and CDR2 is SMNVEV (reference sequence). Trimming removed 8 bases at V and 3 bases at J, with 11 bases between.

The CDR3 loop reads CASSEGPPGSKAFF. The CDR3 DNA is TGTGCCAGCAGTGAAGGCCCCCCTGGCTCCAAAGCTTTCTTT. The genes are TRBV25-1 and TRBJ1-1, with D uncertain. CDR3 length: 14 residues. Per the germline V gene, CDR1 is MGHDK and CDR2 is SYGVNS. Trimming cost V 2 bases and J 9 bases, with 16 bases left between them.

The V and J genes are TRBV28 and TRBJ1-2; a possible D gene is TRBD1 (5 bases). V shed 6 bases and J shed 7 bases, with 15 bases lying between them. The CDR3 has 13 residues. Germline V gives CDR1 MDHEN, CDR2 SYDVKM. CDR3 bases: TGTGCCAGCAGGGGGCAGGTGGGGGGTGGCTACACCTTC. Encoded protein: CASRGQVGGGYTF.

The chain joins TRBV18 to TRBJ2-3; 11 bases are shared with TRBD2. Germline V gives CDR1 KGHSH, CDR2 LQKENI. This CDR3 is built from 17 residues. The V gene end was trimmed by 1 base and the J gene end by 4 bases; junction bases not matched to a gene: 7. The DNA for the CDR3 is TGTGCCAGCTCACCACGAACTAGCGGGGGCCCTCCAGATACGCAGTATTTT. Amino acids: CASSPRTSGGPPDTQYF. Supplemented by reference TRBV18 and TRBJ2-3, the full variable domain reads NAGVMQNPRHLVRRRGQEARLRCSPMKGHSHVYWYRQLPEEGLKFMVYLQKENIIDESGMPKERFSAEFPKEGPSILRIQQVVRGDSAAYFCASSPRTSGGPPDTQYFGPGTRLTVL.

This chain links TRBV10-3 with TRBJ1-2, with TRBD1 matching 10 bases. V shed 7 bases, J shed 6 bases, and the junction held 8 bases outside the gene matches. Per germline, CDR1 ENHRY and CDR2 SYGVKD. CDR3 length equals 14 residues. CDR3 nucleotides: TGTGCCATCACCACCCCGGGACAGGGGCATGGCTACACCTTC. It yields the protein CAITTPGQGHGYTF.

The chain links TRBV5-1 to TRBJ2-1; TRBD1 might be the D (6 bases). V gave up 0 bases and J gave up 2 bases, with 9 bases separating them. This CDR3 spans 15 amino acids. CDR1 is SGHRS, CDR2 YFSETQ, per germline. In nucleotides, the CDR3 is TGCGCCAGCAGCTTGGCAGGGGTTACCTACAATGAGCAGTTCTTC. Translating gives CASSLAGVTYNEQFF.

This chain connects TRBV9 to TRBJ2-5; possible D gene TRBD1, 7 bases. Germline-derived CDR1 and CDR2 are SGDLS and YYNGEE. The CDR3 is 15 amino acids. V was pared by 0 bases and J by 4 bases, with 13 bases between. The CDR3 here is CASSVGGGGGETQYF. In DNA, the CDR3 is TGTGCCAGCAGCGTAGGTGGAGGGGGCGGAGAGACCCAGTACTTC. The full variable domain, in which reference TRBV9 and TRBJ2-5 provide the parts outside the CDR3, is DSGVTQTPKHLITATGQRVTLRCSPRSGDLSVYWYQQSLDQGLQFLIQYYNGEERAKGNILERFSAQQFPDLHSELNLSSLELGDSALYFCASSVGGGGGETQYFGPGTRLLVL.

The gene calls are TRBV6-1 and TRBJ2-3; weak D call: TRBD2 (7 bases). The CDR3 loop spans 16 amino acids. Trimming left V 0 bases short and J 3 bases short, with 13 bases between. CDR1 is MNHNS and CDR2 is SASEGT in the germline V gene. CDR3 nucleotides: TGTGCCAGCAGTGAAGCGACGGGGGGCTGGACAGATACGCAGTATTTT. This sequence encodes CASSEATGGWTDTQYF.